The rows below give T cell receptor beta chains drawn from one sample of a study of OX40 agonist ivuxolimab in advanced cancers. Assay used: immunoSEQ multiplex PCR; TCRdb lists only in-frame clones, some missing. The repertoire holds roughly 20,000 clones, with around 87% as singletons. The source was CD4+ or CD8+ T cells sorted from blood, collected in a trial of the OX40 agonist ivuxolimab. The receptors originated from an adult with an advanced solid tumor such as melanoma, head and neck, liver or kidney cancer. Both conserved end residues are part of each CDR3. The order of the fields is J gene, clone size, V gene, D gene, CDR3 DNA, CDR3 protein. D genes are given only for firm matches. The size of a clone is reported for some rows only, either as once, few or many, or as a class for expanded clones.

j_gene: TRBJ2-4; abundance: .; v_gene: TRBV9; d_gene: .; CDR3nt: TGTGCCAGCAGCGGCAGGGCGAACATTCAGTACTTC; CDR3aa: CASSGRANIQYF
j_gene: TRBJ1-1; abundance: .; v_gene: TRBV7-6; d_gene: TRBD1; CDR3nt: TGTGCCAGCAGCTCGGCCCCGGGACAGGGCACTGAAGCTTTCTTT; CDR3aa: CASSSAPGQGTEAFF
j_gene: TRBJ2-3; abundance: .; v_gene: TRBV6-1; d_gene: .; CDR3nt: TGTGCCAGCAGTGACCCCGGAGGAGGGGACCCAGATACGCAGTATTTT; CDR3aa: CASSDPGGGDPDTQYF
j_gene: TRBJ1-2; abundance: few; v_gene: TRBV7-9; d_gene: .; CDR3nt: TGTGCCAGCAGCTTTCAAGCCGGGACACTACATGGCTACACCTTC; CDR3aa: CASSFQAGTLHGYTF
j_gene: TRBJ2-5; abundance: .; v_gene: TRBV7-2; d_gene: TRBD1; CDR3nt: TGTGCCAGCAGCTTAGCCGGGACAGAAGAGACCCAGTACTTC; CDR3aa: CASSLAGTEETQYF
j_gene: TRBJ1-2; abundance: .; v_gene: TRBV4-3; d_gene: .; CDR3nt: TGCGCCAGCAGCTTTAACGCGGAATATAACTATGGCTACACCTTC; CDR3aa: CASSFNAEYNYGYTF
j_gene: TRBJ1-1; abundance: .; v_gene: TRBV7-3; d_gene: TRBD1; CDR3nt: TGTGCCAGCAGCTTAGGAGGGACAGGGGGTTGGACTGAAGCTTTCTTT; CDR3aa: CASSLGGTGGWTEAFF
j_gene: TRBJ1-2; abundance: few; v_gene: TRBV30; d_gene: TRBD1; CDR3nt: TGTGCCTGGCTTGACAGGGATCGCTACACCTTC; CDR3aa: CAWLDRDRYTF
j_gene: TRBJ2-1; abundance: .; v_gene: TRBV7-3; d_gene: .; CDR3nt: TGTGCCAGCAGCTTGGACCATTACAATGAGCAGTTCTTC; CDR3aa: CASSLDHYNEQFF
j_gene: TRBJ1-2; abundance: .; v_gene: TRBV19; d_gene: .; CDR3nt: TGTGCCAGTAGTATGAGGACGCACTATGGCTACACCTTC; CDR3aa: CASSMRTHYGYTF
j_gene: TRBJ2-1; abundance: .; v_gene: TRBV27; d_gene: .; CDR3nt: TGTGCCAGCAGTTTAGGGGGTTCCTACAATGAGCAGTTCTTC; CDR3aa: CASSLGGSYNEQFF
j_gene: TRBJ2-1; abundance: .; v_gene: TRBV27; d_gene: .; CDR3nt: TGTGCCAGCAGGAAGGGGTACAATGAGCAGTTCTTC; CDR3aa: CASRKGYNEQFF
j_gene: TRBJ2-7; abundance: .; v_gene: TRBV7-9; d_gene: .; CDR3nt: TGTGCCAGCAGCCAAGACGGGGCCTACGAGCAGTACTTC; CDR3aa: CASSQDGAYEQYF
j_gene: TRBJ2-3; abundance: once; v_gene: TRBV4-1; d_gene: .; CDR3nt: TGCGCCAGTGCGGACAGGGAGGGAAGGGAGATCACAGATACGCAGTATTTT; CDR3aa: CASADREGREITDTQYF
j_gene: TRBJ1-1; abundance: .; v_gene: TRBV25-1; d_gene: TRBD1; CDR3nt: TGTGCCAGCAGTGACAACAGGGGGAGGAACACTGAAGCTTTCTTT; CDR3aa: CASSDNRGRNTEAFF
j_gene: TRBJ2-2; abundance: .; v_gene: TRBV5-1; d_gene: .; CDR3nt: TGCGCCAGCAGCTTGGAGGGTGGTGGTCCCGGGGAGCTGTTTTTT; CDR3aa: CASSLEGGGPGELFF
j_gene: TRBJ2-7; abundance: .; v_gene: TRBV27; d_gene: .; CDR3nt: TGTGCCAGCAGTTTAGGCCGGGGGAGCGAGCAGTACTTC; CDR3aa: CASSLGRGSEQYF
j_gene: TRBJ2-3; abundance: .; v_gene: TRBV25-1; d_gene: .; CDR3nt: TGTGCCAGCAGTGAATATTTAAGGGGCACAGATACGCAGTATTTT; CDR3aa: CASSEYLRGTDTQYF
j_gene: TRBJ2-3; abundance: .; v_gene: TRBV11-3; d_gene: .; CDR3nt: TGTGCCAGCAGCCAGGTGGGGACAGATACGCAGTATTTT; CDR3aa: CASSQVGTDTQYF
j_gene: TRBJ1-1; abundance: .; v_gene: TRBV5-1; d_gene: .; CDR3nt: TGCGCCAGCAGCTCAGGACTGGCGGACACTGAAGCTTTCTTT; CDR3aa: CASSSGLADTEAFF
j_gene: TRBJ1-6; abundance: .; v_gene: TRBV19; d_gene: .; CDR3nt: TGTGCCAGTAGCCGTGACCGGCCGGACTCCTATAATTCACCCCTCCACTTT; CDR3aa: CASSRDRPDSYNSPLHF
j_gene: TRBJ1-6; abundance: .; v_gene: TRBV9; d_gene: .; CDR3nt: TGTGCCAGCAGCACGAAATGGGATTCACCCCTCCACTTT; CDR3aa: CASSTKWDSPLHF
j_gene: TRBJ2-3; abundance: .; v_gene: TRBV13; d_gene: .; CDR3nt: TGTGCCAGCAGCAGCCTGGGGGGTGACGGGGTCACAGATACGCAGTATTTT; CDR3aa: CASSSLGGDGVTDTQYF
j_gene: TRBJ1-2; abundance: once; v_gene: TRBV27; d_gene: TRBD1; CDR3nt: TGTGCCAGCAGTTCACAGACAGGGTTGGATGGCTACACCTTC; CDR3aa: CASSSQTGLDGYTF
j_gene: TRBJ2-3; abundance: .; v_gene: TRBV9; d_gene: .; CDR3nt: TGTGCCAGCAGCGATGGGACTCATGTCTCCACAGATACGCAGTATTTT; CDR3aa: CASSDGTHVSTDTQYF
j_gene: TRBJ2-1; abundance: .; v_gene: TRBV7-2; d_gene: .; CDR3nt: TGTGCCAGCATCACAAAAGCTCCCTACAATGAGCAGTTCTTC; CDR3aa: CASITKAPYNEQFF
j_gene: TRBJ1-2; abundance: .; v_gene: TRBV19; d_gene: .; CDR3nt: TGTGCCAGTAGTACGGACAGTCATCCCTATGGCTACACCTTC; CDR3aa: CASSTDSHPYGYTF
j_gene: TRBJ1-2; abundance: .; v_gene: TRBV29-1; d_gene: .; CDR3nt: TGCAGCGTGGAACTTTGGGGTCGGTATGGCTACACCTTC; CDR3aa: CSVELWGRYGYTF
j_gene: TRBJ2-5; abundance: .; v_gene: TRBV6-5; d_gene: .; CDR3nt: TGTGCCAGCAGTTACTTCCGGGGCCAAGAGACCCAGTACTTC; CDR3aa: CASSYFRGQETQYF
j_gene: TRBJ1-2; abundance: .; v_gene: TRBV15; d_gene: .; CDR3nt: TGTGCCACCAGCAGAGATCGGGGCGCCGGATATGGCTACACCTTC; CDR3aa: CATSRDRGAGYGYTF
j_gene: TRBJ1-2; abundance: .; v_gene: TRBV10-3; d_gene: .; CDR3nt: TGTGCCATCAGTGAGTCTACTGACAGTCACTATGGCTACACCTTC; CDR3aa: CAISESTDSHYGYTF
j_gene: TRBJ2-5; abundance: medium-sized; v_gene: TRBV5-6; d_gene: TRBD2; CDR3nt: TGTGCCAGCAGCCCACCCCCGGCGGGGGGGCGGGAGACCCAGTACTTC; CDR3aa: CASSPPPAGGRETQYF
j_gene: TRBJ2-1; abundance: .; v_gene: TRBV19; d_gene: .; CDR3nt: TGTGCCAGTAGTATCTCAGGGTCCTCCTACAATGAGCAGTTCTTC; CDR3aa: CASSISGSSYNEQFF
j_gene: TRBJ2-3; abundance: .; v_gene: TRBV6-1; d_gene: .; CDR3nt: TGTGCCAGCAGTGAAATGGTGGGGTCCTCAGATACGCAGTATTTT; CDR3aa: CASSEMVGSSDTQYF
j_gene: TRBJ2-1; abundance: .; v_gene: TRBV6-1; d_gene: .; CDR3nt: TGTGCCAGCACTTCAGGTTTGGGAGAGCAGTTCTTC; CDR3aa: CASTSGLGEQFF